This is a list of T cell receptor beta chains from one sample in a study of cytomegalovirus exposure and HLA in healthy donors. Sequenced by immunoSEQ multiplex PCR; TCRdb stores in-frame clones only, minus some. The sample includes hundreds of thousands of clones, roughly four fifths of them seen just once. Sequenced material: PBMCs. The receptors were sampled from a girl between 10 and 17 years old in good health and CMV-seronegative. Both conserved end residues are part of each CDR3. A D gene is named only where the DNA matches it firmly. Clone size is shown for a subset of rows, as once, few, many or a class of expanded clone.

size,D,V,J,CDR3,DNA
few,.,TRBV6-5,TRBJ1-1,CASIPRGNTEAFF,TGTGCCAGCATTCCGAGAGGGAACACTGAAGCTTTCTTT
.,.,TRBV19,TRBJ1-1,CASIGEGVGLTEAFF,TGTGCCAGTATCGGAGAAGGGGTTGGTCTCACTGAAGCTTTCTTT
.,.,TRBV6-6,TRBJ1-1,CAHAPQNMNTEAFF,TGTGCCCACGCCCCCCAGAACATGAACACTGAAGCTTTCTTT
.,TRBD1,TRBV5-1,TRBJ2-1,CASSLRQGAMGYNEQFF,TGCGCCAGCAGCTTGAGACAGGGGGCAATGGGCTACAATGAGCAGTTCTTC
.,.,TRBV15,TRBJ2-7,CATSRDTGPNEQYF,TGTGCCACCAGCAGAGATACAGGGCCCAACGAGCAGTACTTC
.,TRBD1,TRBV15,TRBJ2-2,CATSRPIRTGWSGELFF,TGTGCCACCAGCAGACCTATACGGACAGGGTGGAGCGGGGAGCTGTTTTTT
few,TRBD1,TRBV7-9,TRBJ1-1,CASSDRGQPNTEAFF,TGTGCCAGCAGCGATAGGGGACAGCCAAACACTGAAGCTTTCTTT
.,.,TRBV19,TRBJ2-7,CATAPRTGREQYF,TGTGCCACCGCCCCCAGAACAGGGAGAGAGCAGTACTTC
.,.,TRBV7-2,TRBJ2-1,CASSLWTTLKGNEQFF,TGTGCCAGCAGCTTATGGACTACGTTAAAGGGCAATGAGCAGTTCTTC
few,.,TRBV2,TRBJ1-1,CASLRFSGTEAFF,TGTGCCAGCCTCAGGTTTAGTGGCACTGAAGCTTTCTTT
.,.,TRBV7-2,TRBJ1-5,CASSWTVQGNQPQHF,TGTGCCAGCAGCTGGACAGTCCAGGGCAATCAGCCCCAGCATTTT
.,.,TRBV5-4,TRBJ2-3,CASSPRTVSSTDTQYF,TGTGCCAGCAGCCCCCGGACTGTATCTAGCACAGATACGCAGTATTTT
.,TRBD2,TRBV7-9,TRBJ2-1,CASSPPGGRVDNEQFF,TGTGCCAGCAGCCCTCCTGGCGGGAGAGTCGACAATGAGCAGTTCTTC
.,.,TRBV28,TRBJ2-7,CASSSNENRAPEQYF,TGTGCCAGCAGCTCTAATGAAAACAGGGCCCCCGAGCAGTACTTC
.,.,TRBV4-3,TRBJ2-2,CASSQDPYARDGELFF,TGCGCCAGCAGCCAAGACCCGTACGCGAGGGACGGGGAGCTGTTTTTT
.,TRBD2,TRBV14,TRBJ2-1,CASSPGSSGSSHEQFF,TGTGCCAGCAGCCCCGGTAGTAGCGGGAGTAGCCATGAGCAGTTCTTC
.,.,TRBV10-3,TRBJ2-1,CAISGGTYNEQFF,TGTGCCATCAGTGGCGGGACCTACAATGAGCAGTTCTTC
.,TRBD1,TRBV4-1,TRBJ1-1,CASSQARETGATEAFF,TGCGCCAGCAGCCAAGCTCGTGAGACAGGGGCTACTGAAGCTTTCTTT
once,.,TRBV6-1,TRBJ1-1,CASTEQGSEAFF,TGTGCCAGCACCGAACAGGGTTCTGAAGCTTTCTTT
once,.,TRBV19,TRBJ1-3,CASSLGTWSGNTIYF,TGTGCCAGTAGTCTCGGGACTTGGTCTGGAAACACCATATATTTT
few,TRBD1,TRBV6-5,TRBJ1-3,CASSSTGTGYTIYF,TGTGCCAGCAGTTCCACCGGGACAGGGTACACCATATATTTT
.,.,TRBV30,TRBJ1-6,CAWTGFSYNSPLHF,TGTGCCTGGACAGGGTTCTCCTATAATTCCCCCCTCCACTTT
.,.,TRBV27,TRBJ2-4,CASSWSSGSKNIQYF,TGTGCCAGCAGTTGGAGTAGCGGTTCCAAAAACATTCAGTACTTC
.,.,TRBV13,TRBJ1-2,CASSARSGMFYGYTF,TGTGCCAGCAGCGCTCGGTCGGGTATGTTTTATGGCTACACCTTC
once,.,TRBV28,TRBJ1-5,CASGDVGRDQPQHF,TGTGCCAGCGGAGATGTTGGGAGGGATCAGCCCCAGCATTTT
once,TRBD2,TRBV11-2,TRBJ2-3,CASSLIPKELAGDTQYF,TGTGCCAGCAGCTTAATCCCCAAGGAGCTAGCGGGGGATACGCAGTATTTT
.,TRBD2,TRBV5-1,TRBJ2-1,CASSPSERGGQGEQFF,TGCGCCAGCAGCCCCTCCGAGCGGGGGGGCCAGGGTGAGCAGTTCTTC
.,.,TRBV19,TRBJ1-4,CASSIDLGRGEEKLFF,TGTGCCAGTAGTATAGATCTGGGCAGGGGTGAGGAAAAACTGTTTTTT
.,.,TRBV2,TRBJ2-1,CASSEALAHNEQFF,TGTGCCAGCAGTGAGGCCCTAGCACACAATGAGCAGTTCTTC
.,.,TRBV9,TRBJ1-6,CASSVSPGGAYSPLHF,TGTGCCAGCAGCGTGTCACCGGGGGGCGCTTATTCACCCCTCCACTTT
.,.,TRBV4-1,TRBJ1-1,CASSLGQRDTEAFF,TGCGCCAGCAGCCTGGGACAAAGGGACACTGAAGCTTTCTTT
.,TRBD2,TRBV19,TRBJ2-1,CASSMGAGGPQNEQFF,TGTGCCAGTAGTATGGGAGCGGGAGGGCCGCAAAATGAGCAGTTCTTC
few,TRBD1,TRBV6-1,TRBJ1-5,CASSEWGQADQPQHF,TGTGCCAGCAGTGAATGGGGACAGGCCGATCAGCCCCAGCATTTT
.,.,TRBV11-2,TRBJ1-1,CASSTRGTTEAFF,TGTGCCAGCAGTACAAGGGGGACCACTGAAGCTTTCTTT
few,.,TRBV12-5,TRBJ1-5,CASGGRQPQHF,TGTGCTAGTGGGGGGCGGCAGCCCCAGCATTTT
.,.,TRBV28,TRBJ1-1,CASSSWEGRITEAFF,TGTGCCAGCAGTTCCTGGGAGGGTAGGATCACTGAAGCTTTCTTT
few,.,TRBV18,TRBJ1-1,CASSRYTGNTEAFF,TGTGCCAGCTCACGATATACGGGTAACACTGAAGCTTTCTTT
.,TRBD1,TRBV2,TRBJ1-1,CASSGQGTAMNTEAFF,TGTGCCAGCAGTGGACAGGGGACTGCCATGAACACTGAAGCTTTCTTT
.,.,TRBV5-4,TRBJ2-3,CASSLLRDSTDTQYF,TGTGCCAGCAGCTTACTGCGGGACAGCACAGATACGCAGTATTTT
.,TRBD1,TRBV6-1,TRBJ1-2,CASSVTQGTGLGYTF,TGTGCCAGCAGTGTGACGCAAGGGACAGGCCTTGGCTACACCTTC
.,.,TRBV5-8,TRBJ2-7,CASSLYGIYEQYF,TGTGCCAGCAGCTTGTACGGTATTTACGAGCAGTACTTC
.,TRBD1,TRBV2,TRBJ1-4,CASNSQGVDEKLFF,TGTGCCAGCAATTCCCAGGGGGTGGATGAAAAACTGTTTTTT
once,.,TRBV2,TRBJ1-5,CASGDIYQPQHF,TGTGCCAGTGGGGACATTTATCAGCCCCAGCATTTT
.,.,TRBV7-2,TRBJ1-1,CASSDGRNTEAFF,TGTGCCAGCAGCGATGGGCGGAACACTGAAGCTTTCTTT
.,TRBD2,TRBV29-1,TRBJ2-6,CSVAGGAALGANVLTF,TGCAGCGTTGCGGGGGGTGCGGCATTAGGGGCCAACGTCCTGACTTTC
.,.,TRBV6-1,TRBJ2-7,CASSEGWAFSYEQYF,TGTGCCAGCAGTGAAGGCTGGGCCTTCTCCTACGAGCAGTACTTC
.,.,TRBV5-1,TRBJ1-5,CASSPDVGAPSNQPQHF,TGCGCCAGCAGCCCGGACGTGGGGGCGCCCAGCAATCAGCCCCAGCATTTT
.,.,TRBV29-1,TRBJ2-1,CSVEKEAGKQFF,TGCAGCGTTGAAAAAGAAGCAGGGAAGCAGTTCTTC
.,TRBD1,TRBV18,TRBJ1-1,CASSPGQGLNTEAFF,TGTGCCAGCTCACCAGGACAGGGACTGAACACTGAAGCTTTCTTT
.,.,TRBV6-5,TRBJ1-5,CATSDSSNQPQHF,TGTGCCACGTCCGACAGTAGCAATCAGCCCCAGCATTTT
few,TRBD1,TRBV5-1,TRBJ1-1,CASSFTGTGGNVAFF,TGCGCCAGCAGCTTTACCGGGACAGGGGGAAATGTAGCTTTCTTT
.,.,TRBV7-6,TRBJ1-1,CASSSKLRSLSTEAFF,TGTGCCAGCAGCTCCAAGCTTAGGAGTCTAAGCACTGAAGCTTTCTTT